These 20 T cell receptor beta chains were all obtained from the same sample, sequenced in a study of T-cell memory formation after mild COVID-19 (dated by TCRdb to about 2021). The method was 5' RACE. Sequencing instrument: Illumina NovaSeq 6000. TCRdb handled the public reads itself, with Q25 trimming in fastp and clone calling in MiXCR, and kept productive beta chains. Rows with a matching CDR3 protein are joined into one entry that keeps the most common DNA and genes. The sample yields approximately 40,000 distinct CDR3 sequences; 9.5% to 12% were counted once. The top ten clones comprise roughly 29% of the sample. Sequencing used PBMCs or a T cell subset sorted from them (not recorded which). The receptors derive from a man aged 18 to 35 who had mild COVID-19 (a few samples of this study predate the infection). The sample titles of this study are shuffled in the database, so cell type and time point are left out; the donor was told from shared clones.

Many counts were recorded for this clonotype. The chain employs TRBV15 and TRBJ1-4; D unclear. V lost 0 bases and J lost 5, with 10 bases in between. CDR1 is LNHNV and CDR2 is YYDKDF in the germline V gene (reference sequence). The CDR3 totals 15 residues. DNA for the CDR3: TGTGCCACCAGCAGAGAGGGCGGACTGAATGAAAAACTGTTTTTT. Translated, it gives CATSREGGLNEKLFF.

The chain links TRBV28 to TRBJ1-4; no clear D. The CDR3 runs to 14 residues. Germline assignment: CDR1 MDHEN and CDR2 SYDVKM. Trimming removed 2 bases from V and 3 bases from J, with 7 bases in between. The CDR3 sequence: CASSLTGANEKLFF. In DNA, the CDR3 is TGTGCCAGCAGTTTAACCGGGGCTAATGAAAAACTGTTTTTT.

Many counts were recorded for this clonotype. The rearrangement links TRBV6-6 to TRBJ1-2; D is undetermined. The CDR3 consists of 12 residues. V lost 2 bases, J lost 5 bases, and 6 bases lay in between. Germline V gene lookup returns CDR1 MNHNY and CDR2 SVGAGI (reference sequence). The DNA of the CDR3 is TGTGCCAGCAGTTACGCAGAGTATGGCTACACCTTC. The encoded protein is CASSYAEYGYTF.

This clonotype has at least ten counts. CDR3 bases: TGCGCCAGCAGCCAACGACAGGGAAGCTCCTACAATGAGCAGTTCTTC. Protein product: CASSQRQGSSYNEQFF. V is TRBV4-1 and J is TRBJ2-1, with TRBD1 matching 7 bases. V lost 2 bases to trimming and J lost 0 bases; unmatched junction nucleotides: 4. This CDR3 spans 16 amino acids. The germline gives CDR1 MGHRA, CDR2 YSYEKL.

The table lists this clonotype with a few counts. The chain carries TRBV28 and TRBJ1-2; D is unresolved. V lost 6 bases and J 7 bases, leaving 12 bases between the germline ends. Germline assignment: CDR1 MDHEN and CDR2 SYDVKM. The length of the CDR3 is 12 residues. CDR3 in DNA: TGTGCCAGCAGCACTCCGACGGGTGGCTACACCTTC. This codes for CASSTPTGGYTF.

This sequence joins TRBV18 and TRBJ2-3; D is unresolved. Germline loops: CDR1 KGHSH, CDR2 LQKENI. V was clipped by 2 bases and J by 5 bases, with 5 bases between them. This CDR3 has 12 residues. The DNA for the CDR3 is TGTGCCAGCTCACCATCCGAAGATACGCAGTATTTT. Residues: CASSPSEDTQYF. Full variable domain (outside the CDR3, taken from reference TRBV18 and TRBJ2-3): NAGVMQNPRHLVRRRGQEARLRCSPMKGHSHVYWYRQLPEEGLKFMVYLQKENIIDESGMPKERFSAEFPKEGPSILRIQQVVRGDSAAYFCASSPSEDTQYFGPGTRLTVL.

This clonotype was recorded at least ten times. The chain couples TRBV6-6 to TRBJ1-3; D unresolved. Trimming shortened V by 8 bases and J by 8 bases, and 13 bases separated the two germline ends. The germline V gene has CDR1 MNHNY and CDR2 SVGAGI (reference sequence). The CDR3 runs to 12 residues. The CDR3 DNA is TGTGCCAGCGTCGCGGTTTCCGACACCATATATTTT. It translates to CASVAVSDTIYF.

There are many counts of this clonotype. The chain links TRBV3-1 to TRBJ2-5; TRBD2 aligns across 7 bases. Germline CDR1 reads LGHDT; CDR2 reads YNNKEL (reference sequence). The CDR3 spans 14 residues. V lost 0 bases and J lost 4; bases outside the gene matches: 2. The CDR3 DNA is TGTGCCAGCAGCCAAGACGGACTAGGAGAGACCCAGTACTTC. Its protein product is CASSQDGLGETQYF.

This clonotype showed up many times. The genes are TRBV20-1 and TRBJ1-1; D unclear. V lost 1 base to trimming and J lost 3 bases, with 6 bases between them. This CDR3 spans 12 amino acids. The V gene's germline CDR1 is DFQATT and CDR2 SNEGSKA (reference sequence). Written as DNA, the CDR3 is TGCAGTGCTAGAGCTAGGGACACTGAAGCTTTCTTT. Amino acids: CSARARDTEAFF.

The sample holds many counts of this clonotype. The chain joins TRBV18 to TRBJ2-5, with unresolved D. CDR3 length equals 14 residues. CDR1 and CDR2 (germline): KGHSH, LQKENI. Trimming stripped 3 bases from V and 5 bases from J, with 13 bases between. The CDR3 region is CASSPLAREETQYF. CDR3 DNA sequence: TGTGCCAGCTCACCTCTGGCACGCGAGGAGACCCAGTACTTC.

Ten or more counts support this clonotype. The V gene is TRBV29-1, the J gene TRBJ2-3; D ambiguous. The CDR3 is 12 residues long. Germline V CDR1 and CDR2: SQVTM, ANQGSEA. V was cut by 4 bases and J by 2 bases, with 7 bases left in between. CDR3 in amino acids: CSVGVNTDTQYF. In DNA, the CDR3 is TGCAGCGTTGGGGTCAACACAGATACGCAGTATTTT.

This chain connects TRBV12-3 or TRBV12-4 to TRBJ2-7; TRBD1 is a possible D gene (5 bases). CDR3 length equals 14 residues. Trimming took off 7 bases at V and 2 bases at J, with 15 bases between the two ends. CDR3 bases: TGTGCCAGCACAGGCAGAAGGGGCGCCTACGAGCAGTACTTC. Translating gives CASTGRRGAYEQYF.

This clonotype showed up many times. The chain recombines TRBV11-2 with TRBJ2-7; TRBD2 matches at 16 bases. The CDR3 spans 18 residues. CDR1 SGHAT and CDR2 FQNNGV come from the germline V gene. V trimming: 6 bases; J trimming: 5 bases; junction bases outside the gene matches: 13. The CDR3 is CASRPRPGLAGGQHEQYF. In nucleotides, the CDR3 is TGTGCCAGCAGGCCGAGGCCGGGACTAGCGGGGGGGCAGCACGAGCAGTACTTC.

The J gene is TRBJ2-7, the V gene TRBV7-6; the D is unclear. The CDR3 loop spans 12 amino acids. Germline V gives CDR1 SGHVS, CDR2 FNYEAQ. Trimming removed 2 bases at V and 3 bases at J, with 5 bases between. CDR3 in amino acids: CASSLTGYEQYF. CDR3 sequence (DNA): TGTGCCAGCAGCTTAACGGGCTACGAGCAGTACTTC.

This clonotype was counted ten times or more. The gene calls are TRBV12-3 or TRBV12-4 and TRBJ2-1; D uncertain. Trimming stripped 2 bases from V and 1 base from J, with 6 bases between. The CDR3 has 14 residues. Here the CDR3 DNA reads TGTGCCAGCAGTTTATACCTATCCTACAATGAGCAGTTCTTC. The encoded protein is CASSLYLSYNEQFF.

J is TRBJ1-1 and V is TRBV5-5; D gene uncertain. CDR3 length equals 13 residues. Per germline, CDR1 SGHKS and CDR2 YYEKEE (reference sequence). V lost 0 bases to trimming and J lost 2 bases, with 5 bases between them. The CDR3 here is CASSLVSNTEAFF. The DNA for the CDR3 is TGTGCCAGCAGCTTGGTTTCTAACACTGAAGCTTTCTTT.

This clonotype was detected many times. The rearrangement uses TRBV12-3 or TRBV12-4 and TRBJ2-3; TRBD2 agrees at 9 bases. This CDR3 has 15 residues. Germline trimming cut 2 bases from V and 1 base from J; bases unmatched to any gene: 1. The CDR3 spells CASSLIAGGTDTQYF. Written as DNA, the CDR3 is TGTGCCAGCAGTTTAATAGCGGGGGGCACAGATACGCAGTATTTT.

This clonotype came up a few times. The chain has TRBV2 and TRBJ1-2, with D perhaps TRBD1 (5 bases). V gave up 6 bases and J gave up 2 bases, with 10 bases separating them. This CDR3 is 13 amino acids long. Germline-derived CDR1 and CDR2 are SNHLY and FYNNEI. The CDR3 sequence: CASRGEGNYGYTF. In DNA, the CDR3 is TGTGCCAGCAGGGGGGAAGGGAACTATGGCTACACCTTC.

This clonotype was recorded at least ten times. The J gene is TRBJ2-1, the V gene TRBV20-1; TRBD2 matches 10 bases. There are 16 residues in the CDR3. Germline V CDR1 and CDR2: DFQATT, SNEGSKA (reference sequence). With V trimmed by 1 base and J by 2 bases, 5 bases remained unmatched. As DNA, the CDR3 is TGCAGTGCTAGAGGTTTAGCGGGGGGTCCCTACAATGAGCAGTTCTTC. This gives the protein CSARGLAGGPYNEQFF.

This clonotype appeared many times. The rearrangement links TRBV13 to TRBJ2-3; the D gene could be TRBD1 or TRBD2 (5 bases each). V was shortened by 2 bases and J by 2 bases, with 11 bases between the two germline ends. The CDR3 totals 15 residues. Germline lookup yields CDR1 PRHDT and CDR2 FYEKMQ (reference sequence). The CDR3 DNA is TGTGCCAGCAGCTTATGGGGACCGAACACAGATACGCAGTATTTT. Protein sequence: CASSLWGPNTDTQYF.